This T cell receptor beta chain was identified during a study of pediatric ulcerative colitis. Whole-study results and caveats: Blood samples from two patients yielded substantially fewer templates and were excluded from blood-rectal overlap analysis.

The rectum was sampled with one to two pinch biopsies at colonoscopy. TCRdb's table, derived via immunoSEQ multiplex PCR, lists solely in-frame clones and lacks some. The sample records 30,000 to 35,000 clones, around 80% being singletons. CDR3 length: 14 residues. Germline V gives CDR1 SGDLS, CDR2 YYNGEE. Trimming removed 2 bases from V and 3 bases from J, with 11 bases in between. Comment on this clone: What it binds is unknown.

This TCR was sampled from a boy aged 5-17 years with mild ulcerative colitis. Sequenced material: gut tissue. V usage is TRBV9 and J usage is TRBJ1-1; unclear D gene. In nucleotides, the CDR3 is TGTGCCAGCAGCGTCTCGCCAAGAGACACTGAAGCTTTCTTT. Amino acids: CASSVSPRDTEAFF.